This is a list of T cell receptor beta chains from one sample in a study of response to subunit inactivated influenza vaccine. TCRdb re-derived calls from the RT-PCR reads in MiXCR, one entry per CDR3 protein. The repertoire consists of 500,000 to 600,000 distinct CDR3 sequences, with 16% occurring once and the leading ten covering 3%. The sequencing used CD4+ T cells sorted from PBMCs, collected less than 30 months after vaccination. The receptors derive from a man aged 50-75 years who received an inactivated influenza vaccine. Both conserved end residues are part of each CDR3. Each record gives: D gene, V gene, J gene, clone size, CDR3 protein, CDR3 DNA. A D gene is named only where the DNA matches it firmly. Clone size is given for some rows only: seen once, a few or many times, or a class if the clone is expanded.

d_gene: -; v_gene: TRBV5-5; j_gene: TRBJ2-5; abundance: few; CDR3aa: CASSLALFQETQYF; CDR3nt: TGTGCCAGCAGCTTGGCCTTGTTCCAAGAGACCCAGTACTTC
d_gene: TRBD1; v_gene: TRBV7-3; j_gene: TRBJ2-1; abundance: once; CDR3aa: CASSYSGTVYDEQFF; CDR3nt: TGTGCCAGCAGCTACTCCGGGACAGTATACGATGAGCAGTTCTTC
d_gene: TRBD2; v_gene: TRBV30; j_gene: TRBJ2-7; abundance: -; CDR3aa: CAWSVTSGVYEQYF; CDR3nt: TGTGCCTGGAGTGTAACTAGCGGGGTATACGAGCAGTACTTC
d_gene: -; v_gene: TRBV11-2; j_gene: TRBJ2-1; abundance: -; CDR3aa: CASSPGNIEQFF; CDR3nt: TGTGCCAGCAGCCCAGGGAACATTGAGCAGTTCTTC
d_gene: TRBD2; v_gene: TRBV20-1; j_gene: TRBJ2-3; abundance: few; CDR3aa: CSARGGLLAGEWAQYF; CDR3nt: TGCAGTGCTAGAGGAGGGCTACTAGCGGGAGAATGGGCGCAGTATTTT
d_gene: TRBD1; v_gene: TRBV6-2/TRBV6-3; j_gene: TRBJ2-3; abundance: -; CDR3aa: CASSYRGRDRSTDTQYF; CDR3nt: TGTGCCAGCAGTTACCGCGGCCGGGACAGGAGCACAGATACGCAGTATTTT
d_gene: -; v_gene: TRBV19; j_gene: TRBJ2-7; abundance: -; CDR3aa: CASSSGKPSYEQYF; CDR3nt: TGTGCCAGTAGTAGCGGTAAACCCTCCTACGAGCAGTACTTC
d_gene: TRBD1; v_gene: TRBV20-1; j_gene: TRBJ1-2; abundance: -; CDR3aa: CSARQDRDYGYTF; CDR3nt: TGCAGTGCTAGACAGGACAGGGACTATGGCTACACCTTC
d_gene: TRBD2; v_gene: TRBV11-2; j_gene: TRBJ2-7; abundance: -; CDR3aa: CASSSFRDYPRQYF; CDR3nt: TGTGCCAGCAGCTCGTTCCGGGACTACCCGAGACAGTACTTC
d_gene: -; v_gene: TRBV18; j_gene: TRBJ2-7; abundance: -; CDR3aa: CASSPMVGSYEQYF; CDR3nt: TGTGCCAGCTCGCCCATGGTTGGCTCCTACGAGCAGTACTTC
d_gene: TRBD1; v_gene: TRBV5-1; j_gene: TRBJ2-2; abundance: many; CDR3aa: CASSFDRGGSGELFF; CDR3nt: TGCGCCAGCAGCTTCGACAGGGGCGGATCCGGGGAGCTGTTTTTT
d_gene: -; v_gene: TRBV27; j_gene: TRBJ2-5; abundance: many; CDR3aa: CASSFQGRETQYF; CDR3nt: TGTGCCAGCAGTTTCCAGGGTCGGGAGACCCAGTACTTC
d_gene: -; v_gene: TRBV5-1; j_gene: TRBJ2-4; abundance: few; CDR3aa: CASSFQGENIQYF; CDR3nt: TGCGCCAGCAGCTTCCAGGGTGAAAACATTCAGTACTTC
d_gene: -; v_gene: TRBV5-1; j_gene: TRBJ1-6; abundance: -; CDR3aa: CASSLTGVSNSPLHF; CDR3nt: TGCGCCAGCAGCCTGACCGGGGTTTCAAATTCACCCCTCCACTTT
d_gene: TRBD2; v_gene: TRBV19; j_gene: TRBJ2-2; abundance: -; CDR3aa: CASRPGLVLGELFF; CDR3nt: TGTGCCAGTCGTCCGGGACTAGTATTAGGGGAGCTGTTTTTT
d_gene: -; v_gene: TRBV28; j_gene: TRBJ2-2; abundance: many; CDR3aa: CASSWGANTGELFF; CDR3nt: TGTGCCAGCAGTTGGGGGGCGAACACCGGGGAGCTGTTTTTT
d_gene: TRBD1; v_gene: TRBV7-9; j_gene: TRBJ1-2; abundance: few; CDR3aa: CASSAQGARGYTF; CDR3nt: TGTGCCAGCAGCGCACAGGGGGCGCGTGGCTACACCTTC
d_gene: -; v_gene: TRBV19; j_gene: TRBJ2-1; abundance: few; CDR3aa: CASRFTAFSYNEQFF; CDR3nt: TGTGCCAGTAGGTTCACCGCTTTCTCCTACAATGAGCAGTTCTTC
d_gene: -; v_gene: TRBV5-1; j_gene: TRBJ1-3; abundance: few; CDR3aa: CASSLDVSYSGNTIYF; CDR3nt: TGCGCCAGCAGCTTGGACGTCTCCTACTCTGGAAACACCATATATTTT
d_gene: -; v_gene: TRBV5-1; j_gene: TRBJ1-6; abundance: many; CDR3aa: CASSSTDNSPLHF; CDR3nt: TGCGCCAGCAGCTCTACAGATAATTCACCCCTCCACTTT
d_gene: TRBD2; v_gene: TRBV10-3; j_gene: TRBJ2-1; abundance: few; CDR3aa: CAISPLGLAGHRTYNEQFF; CDR3nt: TGTGCCATCAGTCCCCTGGGACTAGCGGGGCACCGGACCTACAATGAGCAGTTCTTC
d_gene: TRBD2; v_gene: TRBV12-3/TRBV12-4; j_gene: TRBJ2-1; abundance: few; CDR3aa: CASSLLRGGLGEQFF; CDR3nt: TGTGCCAGCAGTTTACTACGGGGGGGATTGGGTGAGCAGTTCTTC
d_gene: -; v_gene: TRBV19; j_gene: TRBJ2-2; abundance: few; CDR3aa: CASSAGQITGELFF; CDR3nt: TGTGCCAGTAGCGCGGGACAGATCACCGGGGAGCTGTTTTTT
d_gene: -; v_gene: TRBV20-1; j_gene: TRBJ1-2; abundance: -; CDR3aa: CSARLGRTNYGYTF; CDR3nt: TGCAGTGCTAGATTGGGGCGAACTAACTATGGCTACACCTTC
d_gene: TRBD2; v_gene: TRBV24-1; j_gene: TRBJ2-1; abundance: few; CDR3aa: CATSVAGGPHNEQFF; CDR3nt: TGTGCCACCAGTGTCGCGGGAGGGCCCCACAATGAGCAGTTCTTC
d_gene: TRBD1; v_gene: TRBV18; j_gene: TRBJ2-2; abundance: -; CDR3aa: CASSPGQMEELFF; CDR3nt: TGTGCCAGCTCACCGGGACAGATGGAGGAGCTGTTTTTT
d_gene: -; v_gene: TRBV21-1; j_gene: TRBJ1-6; abundance: few; CDR3aa: CASSSPQGIYNSPLHF; CDR3nt: TGTGCCAGCAGCTCTCCACAGGGAATTTATAATTCACCCCTCCACTTT
d_gene: TRBD2; v_gene: TRBV7-2; j_gene: TRBJ2-5; abundance: -; CDR3aa: CASSLAPAGGGHETQYF; CDR3nt: TGTGCCAGCAGCTTAGCCCCGGCGGGCGGGGGTCATGAGACCCAGTACTTC
d_gene: TRBD1; v_gene: TRBV9; j_gene: TRBJ2-7; abundance: many; CDR3aa: CASSPRDRPYEQYF; CDR3nt: TGTGCCAGCAGCCCCCGGGACAGGCCCTACGAGCAGTACTTC
d_gene: -; v_gene: TRBV28; j_gene: TRBJ1-4; abundance: few; CDR3aa: CASSTGAATNEKLFF; CDR3nt: TGTGCCAGCAGTACGGGGGCCGCAACTAATGAAAAACTGTTTTTT
d_gene: -; v_gene: TRBV30; j_gene: TRBJ2-3; abundance: -; CDR3aa: CAWSGTADTQYF; CDR3nt: TGTGCCTGGAGTGGGACAGCAGATACGCAGTATTTT
d_gene: -; v_gene: TRBV2; j_gene: TRBJ1-1; abundance: -; CDR3aa: CASRKDGNTEAFF; CDR3nt: TGTGCCAGCAGGAAAGACGGGAACACTGAAGCTTTCTTT
d_gene: -; v_gene: TRBV20-1; j_gene: TRBJ2-1; abundance: few; CDR3aa: CSAALGDNEQFF; CDR3nt: TGCAGTGCAGCATTAGGCGACAATGAGCAGTTCTTC
d_gene: -; v_gene: TRBV15; j_gene: TRBJ2-7; abundance: few; CDR3aa: CATSRDKNYEQYF; CDR3nt: TGTGCCACCAGCCGGGACAAGAACTACGAGCAGTACTTC
d_gene: -; v_gene: TRBV5-4; j_gene: TRBJ2-1; abundance: few; CDR3aa: CASSPGAASLTNEQFF; CDR3nt: TGTGCCAGCAGCCCAGGGGCCGCTTCCTTAACCAATGAGCAGTTCTTC
d_gene: TRBD1; v_gene: TRBV20-1; j_gene: TRBJ2-3; abundance: few; CDR3aa: CSAKTGQNTDTQYF; CDR3nt: TGCAGTGCCAAGACGGGACAGAACACAGATACGCAGTATTTT
d_gene: TRBD2; v_gene: TRBV20-1; j_gene: TRBJ2-5; abundance: -; CDR3aa: CSVQRSSGSETQYF; CDR3nt: TGCAGTGTTCAAAGGTCTAGCGGTAGCGAGACCCAGTACTTC
d_gene: -; v_gene: TRBV24-1; j_gene: TRBJ2-3; abundance: -; CDR3aa: CATSARTDTQYF; CDR3nt: TGTGCCACCAGTGCTCGCACAGATACGCAGTATTTT
d_gene: -; v_gene: TRBV20-1; j_gene: TRBJ2-5; abundance: -; CDR3aa: CSARQTVKETQYF; CDR3nt: TGCAGTGCTAGGCAGACAGTTAAAGAGACCCAGTACTTC
d_gene: -; v_gene: TRBV20-1; j_gene: TRBJ2-7; abundance: once; CDR3aa: CSARDRAGSPYEQYF; CDR3nt: TGCAGTGCTAGAGACCGAGCAGGTTCCCCCTACGAGCAGTACTTC
d_gene: -; v_gene: TRBV12-3/TRBV12-4; j_gene: TRBJ2-5; abundance: few; CDR3aa: CASRETETQYF; CDR3nt: TGTGCCAGCAGGGAGACAGAGACCCAGTACTTC
d_gene: -; v_gene: TRBV7-2; j_gene: TRBJ2-1; abundance: many; CDR3aa: CASSRVPREEQFF; CDR3nt: TGTGCCAGCAGCCGCGTTCCCCGGGAGGAGCAGTTCTTC